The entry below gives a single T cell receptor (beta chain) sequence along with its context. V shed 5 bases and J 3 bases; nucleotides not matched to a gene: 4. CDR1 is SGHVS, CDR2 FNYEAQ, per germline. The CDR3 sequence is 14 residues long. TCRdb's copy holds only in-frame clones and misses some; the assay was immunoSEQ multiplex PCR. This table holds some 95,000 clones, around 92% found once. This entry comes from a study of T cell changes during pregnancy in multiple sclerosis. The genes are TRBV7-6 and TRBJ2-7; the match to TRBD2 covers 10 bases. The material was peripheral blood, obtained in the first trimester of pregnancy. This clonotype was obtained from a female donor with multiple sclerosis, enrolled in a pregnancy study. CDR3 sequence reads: CASSSLAGVYEQYF. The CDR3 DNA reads TGTGCCAGCAGCAGCCTAGCGGGAGTCTACGAGCAGTACTTC. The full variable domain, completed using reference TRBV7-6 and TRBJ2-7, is GAGVSQSPRYKVTKRGQDVALRCDPISGHVSLYWYRQALGQGPEFLTYFNYEAQQDKSGLPNDRFSAERPEGSISTLTIQRTEQRDSAMYRCASSSLAGVYEQYFGPGTRLTVT.